This T cell receptor (beta chain) derives from a study of tumor-infiltrating lymphocytes in primary liver carcinoma. The blood RNA (from unsorted whole blood) was obtained, and germline DNA was also extracted. The collection of about 4.4 milliliters of peripheral blood preceded surgery. Total RNA (roughly 0.45 ug) served as template for TCR beta cDNA synthesis primed by a constant-region primer. ARM-PCR was slightly modified, and three nested multiplex PCR rounds with it gave rise to the TCR beta libraries. The first two PCR rounds used TRBV1-TRBV30 primers with a Cbeta primer, roughly 10 cycles each. TCRdb reprocessed the multiplex PCR reads with MiXCR, giving one entry per CDR3 protein. The sample includes some 320,000 distinct CDR3 sequences, approximately 60% of them seen just once. This clonotype was picked up a small number of times. The antigen is unknown. Findings and limits, study-wide: Relative to tumor region pairs, the tumor-adjacent and tumor-blood pairs showed overlap that was lower.

Per the germline V gene, CDR1 is SQVTM and CDR2 is ANQGSEA. The CDR3 runs to 12 residues. The ends were cut back, 6 bases at V and 8 bases at J, with 14 bases in the middle. The TCR sequence derives from a middle-aged man with primary liver carcinoma and hepatitis B virus infection. V and J are TRBV29-1 and TRBJ2-1; no reliable D call. The specimen was peripheral blood. In DNA form, the CDR3 reads TGCAGCGTACGATCCCGGCCCTATGAGCAGTTCTTC. Amino acids: CSVRSRPYEQFF.